The 7 T cell receptor beta chains reported below all come from one sample, sequenced in a study of cytomegalovirus exposure and HLA in healthy donors. Both 60 Vbeta primers and 13 Jbeta primers went into the PCR. Profiled with immunoSEQ multiplex PCR; TCRdb holds only in-frame clones, not every one. The data contain 150,000 to 170,000 clones, approximately 80% of them singletons. The sample taken for sequencing was PBMCs. Receptors originate from a man under 40 in good health and CMV-seropositive.

The chain links TRBV2 to TRBJ1-5; 8 bases match TRBD1. This CDR3 has 15 amino acids. Germline V gene data show CDR1 as SNHLY and CDR2 as FYNNEI. Unmatched junction bases numbered 5, after V lost 4 bases and J lost 3 bases. The CDR3 protein is CASSVSGGNNQPQHF. The CDR3 DNA is TGTGCCAGCAGTGTTTCAGGGGGCAACAATCAGCCCCAGCATTTT.

The J gene is TRBJ2-5, the V gene TRBV7-9; TRBD2 agrees at 8 bases. With the DNA end fitting TRBJ2-7 better, the J assignment may be wrong. The CDR3 covers 15 residues. Germline CDR1 is SEHNR and CDR2 is FQNEAQ (reference sequence). The CDR3 DNA is TGTGCCAGCAGATCAGCGGGAGTGAGCTCCTACGAGCAGTACTTC. This translates into CASRSAGVSSYEQYF.

The CDR3 nucleotides are TGTGCCAGCAGCTTTCGCCAGACAGGGGTCCAAGAGACCCAGTACTTC. The encoded protein is CASSFRQTGVQETQYF. The V call is TRBV5-6, the J call TRBJ2-5; 8 positions match TRBD1. V gave up 2 bases and J gave up 1 base; unmatched junction bases: 7. This CDR3 is 16 amino acids long. Germline values: CDR1 SGHDT, CDR2 YYEEEE. The variable domain in full, completed from reference TRBV5-6 and TRBJ2-5, reads DAGVTQSPTHLIKTRGQQVTLRCSPKSGHDTVSWYQQALGQGPQFIFQYYEEEERQRGNFPDRFSGHQFPNYSSELNVNALLLGDSALYLCASSFRQTGVQETQYFGPGTRLLVL.

In its sample, this clone was seen a few times. This chain uses TRBV16 with TRBJ1-5; 8 nucleotides align to TRBD1. CDR3 length equals 14 residues. The germline CDR1 and CDR2 sequences are KGHSY and FQNENV. V was pared by 2 bases and J by 6 bases, with 3 bases of the junction left unmatched. The CDR3 loop reads CASSQPGGFQPQHF. CDR3 DNA sequence: TGTGCCAGCAGCCAACCAGGGGGCTTTCAGCCCCAGCATTTT.

The rearrangement joins TRBV5-6 to TRBJ2-5, with a tentative D call TRBD1 (6 bases). V was trimmed by 4 bases and J by 11 bases, leaving 15 bases between them. Germline loops: CDR1 SGHDT, CDR2 YYEEEE. CDR3 length: 12 residues. DNA for the CDR3: TGTGCCAGCAGCACGTTACAGGGAAAGCAGTACTTC. The encoded protein is CASSTLQGKQYF.

This rearrangement joins TRBV7-3 to TRBJ1-3, with TRBD1 matching 10 bases. The CDR3 is 16 amino acids. The trim removed 4 bases at V and 4 bases at J, leaving 7 bases unmatched. Germline CDR1 and CDR2: SGHTA and FQGTGA. The CDR3 is CASSSRQGAGGNTIYF. The CDR3 DNA reads as TGTGCCAGCAGCTCTCGACAGGGGGCGGGAGGAAACACCATATATTTT.

This clone has just a few counts. This rearrangement joins TRBV5-8 to TRBJ2-3; 8 nucleotides match TRBD1. CDR1 is SGHTS, CDR2 YDEGEE, per germline. Trimming cost V 3 bases and J 2 bases; bases outside gene matches: 5. CDR3 length equals 15 residues. In DNA, the CDR3 is TGTGCCAGCAGCTCACAGGGGGACATCACAGATACGCAGTATTTT. As protein: CASSSQGDITDTQYF.